The T cell receptor beta chain described here comes from a study of blood T cell repertoires in COVID-19 (TCRdb year 2020). Turning to the overall study: Collaborator samples came from the United States, Italy and Spain and covered acute and convalescent phases of COVID-19. Where HLA class I and class II types were available, the types were taken from metadata supplied by the sample provider, not from assay-based typing. The material from the prospective study consisted of cDNA or gDNA derived from T cells, B-cell-depleted T cells, or PBMCs. The repertoires were released in a freely available public database intended as a resource for research on the immune response to SARS-CoV-2. Nearly every sample came with metadata listing a de-identified subject ID, COVID-19 status, age in years and sex. Subjects who had been exposed to COVID-19, were actively infected with it, or had recovered from it provided the deeply sampled blood TCRbeta repertoires that made up the dataset. The samples were drawn from two sources: the first 160 participants of the ongoing ImmuneRACE study, and 1,200 or so subjects contributed by 6 global collaborators.

Participants in the prospective study were aged about 18 to 100 years, lived in 20 to 25 United States geographic areas, and enrolled through a virtual design. In the prospective study, cohorts were assigned on the basis of participant-reported clinical history obtained from a screening survey and a study questionnaire. Mobile phlebotomists in the prospective study collected whole blood, serum and a nasopharyngeal or oropharyngeal swab from every participant. Additional blood draws and questionnaires over an approximately 2-month period could optionally be provided by prospective study participants. Before DNA extraction, blood samples from the prospective study were shipped at room temperature or frozen. A word on this clone: The antigen this receptor binds is unknown. No much larger clonotype is one base removed from it; base qualities were not supplied.

What the study reported, not specific to this receptor: Clinical and demographic metadata were provided uncurated, with the amount varying by source and participant.

The CDR3 has 14 amino acids, counting the end cysteine and phenylalanine. Only the CDR3 portion is preserved as DNA: 42 bases, with reading frame beginning at the first base. Ends trimmed: V by 5 bases, J by 7 bases; bases unmatched to a gene: 6. Looking up the germline V gene yields CDR1 MGHRA and CDR2 YSYEKL. TCRbeta CDR3 regions were amplified from genomic DNA using the immunoSEQ Assay, a bias-controlled multiplex PCR. The source study handled its data this way. Nucleated cell counts per sample were estimated from amplification of reference gene primers within the assay. To quantify the absolute abundance of each unique TCRbeta CDR3 rearrangement, sequence reads were collapsed and filtered. Productive Simpson clonality was computed per sample as the square root of Simpson's diversity index over productive rearrangements. Imported from immuneACCESS, the table was reduced by TCRdb to in-frame sequences with V and J called. These copies leave out some clones; in studies compared against another copy, an unresolved V gene accounts for under half, and the cause of the remainder is not known. V and J calls plus clone size are reproduced from that table; the DNA served to infer D and trimming. The sample contains under 150,000 clones, 85% to 90% of them found a single time. The ten largest make up around 1.3% of the sample.

The clonotype originates from a woman aged 25 to 39 with acute COVID-19. The sequence links TRBV4-1 to TRBJ2-1, with TRBD1 matching 9 junction bases. The source material was PBMCs or T cells enriched from blood (not recorded which). The DNA reads TGCGCCAGCAGCGACACAGGGGGCGGAAATGAGCAGTTCTTC. Its translation is CASSDTGGGNEQFF.